What follows are 30 T cell receptor beta chains derived from one specimen sequenced in a study of T cells expressing NK-cell markers (dated by TCRdb to the early 2020s). Library creation used 5' RACE. The instrument was an Illumina HiSeq 2000. The reads were reprocessed in TCRdb, with one entry per CDR3 protein sequence and no accompanying DNA. This sample's clone table shows a few hundred thousand distinct CDR3 sequences. The ten largest clones capture roughly 5.5% of the sample. Sequencing was carried out using blood T cells: a sorted CD56 or NKG2C T cell subset, CD4+ or CD8+ T cells, or bulk PBMC T cells (not recorded which). The receptors were gathered from a man aged 18-75 years in good health.

This chain links TRBV4-2 with TRBJ2-1; as DNA is missing, the TRBD1 call by TCRdb cannot be tested. The CDR3 covers 14 residues. Looked up from germline, CDR1 is LGHNA and CDR2 is YNFKEQ. The CDR3 loop reads CASSQDRTPGEQFF.

The V and J genes are TRBV29-1 and TRBJ2-3; TCRdb's D gene call, TRBD1, goes unchecked for lack of DNA. The CDR3 consists of 12 residues. Germline lookup yields CDR1 SQVTM and CDR2 ANQGSEA. This CDR3 is CSVRTNTDTQYF.

J is TRBJ2-7 and V is TRBV7-9. The germline V gene has CDR1 SEHNR and CDR2 FQNEAQ (reference sequence). The CDR3 is made up of 14 amino acids. The CDR3 region is CASSSGVKGYEQYF.

This chain links TRBV19 with TRBJ2-7; lacking DNA, the TRBD1 call made by TCRdb goes unchecked. CDR3 size: 15 residues. Germline loops: CDR1 LNHDA, CDR2 SQIVND (reference sequence). The CDR3 reads CASSPTPRGGDEQYF.

The chain combines TRBV11-3 with TRBJ2-3; TCRdb returns TRBD1, unconfirmable since there is no DNA. Germline CDR1 is SGHNT and CDR2 is YENEEA. There are 16 residues in the CDR3. CDR3 in amino acids: CASSFGAGVNTDTQYF.

The chain carries TRBV20-1 and TRBJ1-1; the TRBD1 assignment by TCRdb is unverifiable without DNA. The CDR3 is 18 residues long. Germline values: CDR1 DFQATT, CDR2 SNEGSKA (reference sequence). The CDR3 sequence is CSARRRGRWGMEDTEAFF.

CDR3 sequence reads: CASSPDARYQETQYF. The V and J genes are TRBV5-4 and TRBJ2-5; as DNA is missing, the TRBD1 call by TCRdb cannot be tested. The CDR3 contains 15 residues. CDR1 and CDR2 (germline): SGHNT, YYREEE (reference sequence).

The CDR3 spells CASSQSKQFDTEAFF. The chain couples TRBV16 to TRBJ1-1. CDR1 is KGHSY, CDR2 FQNENV, per germline. CDR3 size: 15 residues.

The genes are TRBV20-1 and TRBJ2-7; with no DNA, the TCRdb D assignment of TRBD1 cannot be verified. The CDR3 has 14 residues. In germline, CDR1 is DFQATT, CDR2 SNEGSKA (reference sequence). This CDR3 reads CSAARDRGRMEQYF.

The chain links TRBV7-9 to TRBJ2-5; the TCRdb D gene call, TRBD2, has no DNA to confirm it. This CDR3 is 15 amino acids long. Per the germline V gene, CDR1 is SEHNR and CDR2 is FQNEAQ (reference sequence). CDR3 loop: CASSQGGTRAETQYF.

V gene TRBV11-2 combines with J gene TRBJ2-1. In germline, CDR1 is SGHAT, CDR2 FQNNGV. This CDR3 contains 14 residues. The CDR3 here is CASRSLQSENEQFF.

This chain joins TRBV24-1 and TRBJ1-2; TCRdb calls TRBD1, which cannot be checked without DNA. In germline, CDR1 is KGHDR, CDR2 SFDVKD. The CDR3 is 13 amino acids. The CDR3 spells CATSRGQATGYTF.

The chain is built from TRBV9 and TRBJ1-5; TCRdb picks TRBD1, but there is no DNA to check that call. The CDR3 totals 15 residues. Germline CDR1 SGDLS, CDR2 YYNGEE. CDR3 sequence: CASSVGRTLNQPQHF.

V usage is TRBV5-1 and J usage is TRBJ2-3; TCRdb picks TRBD1, but there is no DNA to check that call. The germline CDR1 and CDR2 sequences are SGHRS and YFSETQ. CDR3 length equals 15 residues. CDR3 sequence: CASGRGGGALDTQYF.

V gene TRBV20-1 combines with J gene TRBJ2-5; TCRdb picks TRBD1, but there is no DNA to check that call. The CDR3 runs 16 residues. Germline V lookup: CDR1 DFQATT, CDR2 SNEGSKA (reference sequence). The CDR3 here is CSARTPGQGALETQYF.

The rearrangement links TRBV2 to TRBJ2-4; TCRdb gives TRBD1 as the D gene, but with no DNA this cannot be confirmed. CDR3 size: 12 residues. Germline V gene data show CDR1 as SNHLY and CDR2 as FYNNEI. CDR3 protein: CARGGAKNIQYF.

The rearrangement joins TRBV9 to TRBJ1-2; TCRdb names TRBD1, which stays unverified in the absence of DNA. There are 15 residues in the CDR3. Germline assignment: CDR1 SGDLS and CDR2 YYNGEE. The CDR3 protein is CASSVYVGTGAGYTF.

The chain carries TRBV11-2 and TRBJ1-1; TCRdb calls TRBD1, which cannot be checked without DNA. Germline lookup yields CDR1 SGHAT and CDR2 FQNNGV. CDR3 size: 15 residues. The CDR3 region is CASSRHGQVNTEAFF. Supplemented by reference TRBV11-2 and TRBJ1-1, the full variable domain reads EAGVAQSPRYKIIEKRQSVAFWCNPISGHATLYWYQQILGQGPKLLIQFQNNGVVDDSQLPKDRFSAERLKGVDSTLKIQPAKLEDSAVYLCASSRHGQVNTEAFFGQGTRLTVV.

The chain combines TRBV11-2 with TRBJ2-3; the D call of TRBD1 rests on TCRdb alone, since no DNA is present to check it. The V gene's germline CDR1 is SGHAT and CDR2 FQNNGV. The CDR3 totals 15 residues. The CDR3 protein is CASSSWTSWADTQYF.

The chain couples TRBV21-1 to TRBJ2-7. TRBV21-1 constitutes a pseudogene. The CDR3 totals 14 residues. The CDR3: CASSTEYSPYEQYF.

The V gene is TRBV5-1, the J gene TRBJ2-7; with no DNA, the TCRdb D assignment of TRBD2 cannot be verified. Germline-derived CDR1 and CDR2 are SGHRS and YFSETQ. CDR3 size: 12 residues. The CDR3 spells CASSLDPGEQYF.

This chain joins TRBV7-2 and TRBJ2-1; with no DNA, the TCRdb D assignment of TRBD1 cannot be verified. The CDR3 sequence is 14 residues long. Germline V gives CDR1 SGHTA, CDR2 FQGNSA. This CDR3 is CASSLDRSVGEQFF.

The CDR3 sequence: CASSQAWQGGNGELFF. This chain joins TRBV7-2 and TRBJ2-2; without DNA, the TCRdb call of TRBD2 cannot be checked. Germline CDR1 SGHTA, CDR2 FQGNSA. This CDR3 has 16 residues.

The chain has TRBV5-1 and TRBJ2-7; TCRdb indicates TRBD1, and absent DNA this call remains unverified. CDR3 length: 13 amino acids. Germline CDR1 reads SGHRS; CDR2 reads YFSETQ. The CDR3: CASSRGDSAGQYF. The variable domain in full, completed from reference TRBV5-1 and TRBJ2-7, reads KAGVTQTPRYLIKTRGQQVTLSCSPISGHRSVSWYQQTPGQGLQFLFEYFSETQRNKGNFPGRFSGRQFSNSRSEMNVSTLELGDSALYLCASSRGDSAGQYFGPGTRLTVT.

V gene TRBV7-2 combines with J gene TRBJ2-1; TCRdb indicates TRBD1, and absent DNA this call remains unverified. The CDR3 totals 14 residues. The V gene's germline CDR1 is SGHTA and CDR2 FQGNSA. CDR3 sequence reads: CASSSLRYSNEQFF.

The CDR3 spells CASSRITSGVQETQYF. This rearrangement joins TRBV7-9 to TRBJ2-5; TCRdb picks TRBD2, but there is no DNA to check that call. CDR1 and CDR2 from the germline V gene are SEHNR and FQNEAQ (reference sequence). This CDR3 is 16 amino acids long.

This CDR3 is CASSTTGRINEKLFF. This chain uses TRBV6-1 with TRBJ1-4. The V gene's germline CDR1 is MNHNS and CDR2 SASEGT. This CDR3 comprises 15 residues.

The chain has TRBV7-2 and TRBJ1-4; TCRdb outputs TRBD1, but without DNA this stays unchecked. The CDR3 runs to 13 residues. From germline, CDR1 is SGHTA and CDR2 FQGNSA. The CDR3: CASSPRDREKLFF. Together with reference TRBV7-2 and TRBJ1-4, the CDR3 gives the full variable domain: GAGVSQSPSNKVTEKGKDVELRCDPISGHTALYWYRQSLGQGLEFLIYFQGNSAPDKSGLPSDRFSAERTGGSVSTLTIQRTQQEDSAVYLCASSPRDREKLFFGSGTQLSVL.

The chain joins TRBV7-6 to TRBJ2-6; TCRdb calls TRBD1, which cannot be checked without DNA. The CDR3 is 19 residues long. Germline V CDR1 and CDR2: SGHVS, FNYEAQ. This CDR3 is CASSPKRTGAFSGGNVLTF.

This sequence joins TRBV11-1 and TRBJ1-2; TCRdb reports TRBD1, a call that lacks DNA to check it against. The CDR3 is 18 amino acids. Germline CDR1 and CDR2: SGHAT and FQDESV (reference sequence). This CDR3 is CASSPRTGQTYMGYGYTF.